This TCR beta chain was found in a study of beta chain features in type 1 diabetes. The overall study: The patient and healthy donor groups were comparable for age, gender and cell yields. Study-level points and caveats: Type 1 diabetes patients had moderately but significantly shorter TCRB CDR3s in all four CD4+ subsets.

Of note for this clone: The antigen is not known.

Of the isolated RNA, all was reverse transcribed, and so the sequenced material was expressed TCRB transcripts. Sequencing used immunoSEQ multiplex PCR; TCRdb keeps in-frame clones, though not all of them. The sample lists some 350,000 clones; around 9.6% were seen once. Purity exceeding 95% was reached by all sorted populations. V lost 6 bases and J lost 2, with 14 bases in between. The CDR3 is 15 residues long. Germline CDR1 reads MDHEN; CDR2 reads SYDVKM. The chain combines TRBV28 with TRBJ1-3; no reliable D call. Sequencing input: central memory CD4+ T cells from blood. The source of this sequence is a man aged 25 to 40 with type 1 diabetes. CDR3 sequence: CASRLDRAAGNTIYF. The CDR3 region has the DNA TGTGCCAGCAGGTTGGATAGGGCGGCTGGAAACACCATATATTTT.